Listed below are T cell receptor beta chains from one sample, sequenced in a study of blood T cells in healthy people across ages. TCRdb processed the 5' RACE reads anew with MiXCR; each CDR3 protein has one entry. The sample contains around 800,000 distinct CDR3 sequences, roughly 25% of which appear only once. These data also formed part of another study, on T cells of mothers and their children.

Sequencing input: blood. The receptors stem from a boy aged 5-17 years in good health. Both conserved end residues are part of each CDR3. D genes are given only for firm matches. Some rows have no size entry. The others give once, few or many, or a class for an expanded clone.

D gene	clone size	J gene	V gene	CDR3 DNA	CDR3 protein
-	few	TRBJ2-4	TRBV21-1	TGTGCCAGCAGCAAAAGGACGGCGGGGCTAGCCAAAAACATTCAGTACTTC	CASSKRTAGLAKNIQYF
-	-	TRBJ1-2	TRBV7-9	TGTGCCAGCAGCCTCCTCTTGTTGGGTGGCTACACCTTC	CASSLLLLGGYTF
-	few	TRBJ1-2	TRBV30	TGTGCCTGGAGTTCACAGGTCCCTGGCTACACCTTC	CAWSSQVPGYTF
-	few	TRBJ2-5	TRBV4-1	TGCGCCAGCAGCCAAGATGCTGTCGGGACCTTGGGAGAGACCCAGTACTTC	CASSQDAVGTLGETQYF
-	-	TRBJ2-5	TRBV5-3	TGTGCCAGAAGCTTGAGACCCGGGAGCGGCGTGGGAGAGACCCAGTACTTC	CARSLRPGSGVGETQYF
-	-	TRBJ2-1	TRBV7-6	TGTGCCAGCAGCTTCCAGAGGATCTCCTACAATGAGCAGTTCTTC	CASSFQRISYNEQFF
-	many	TRBJ2-5	TRBV7-9	TGTGCCAGCAGGTCGGACTGGGGACAAAGGGGGACCCAGTACTTC	CASRSDWGQRGTQYF
-	-	TRBJ2-7	TRBV10-2	TGCGCCGGGGGGGCAGGGCTCTCCTACGAGCAGTACTTC	CAGGAGLSYEQYF
TRBD2	once	TRBJ2-3	TRBV7-8	TGTGCCAGCAGCCTACCATCTGGAGCGGGGCGTAGCACAGATACGCAGTATTTT	CASSLPSGAGRSTDTQYF
-	few	TRBJ2-7	TRBV12-3/TRBV12-4	TGTGCCAGCACAGGGGGACTGGACGAGCAGTACTTC	CASTGGLDEQYF
TRBD1	-	TRBJ2-7	TRBV27	TGTGCCAGCAGTTTCGCTACAGGGGGCTCCTACGAGCAGTACTTC	CASSFATGGSYEQYF
-	-	TRBJ1-3	TRBV11-2	TGTGCCAGCAGCTCCGTCTCTGGAAACACCATATATTTT	CASSSVSGNTIYF
TRBD2	few	TRBJ2-3	TRBV7-2	TGTGCCACCTCAGTTAGCGGGAGGCAGCTTCGTACAGATACGCAGTATTTT	CATSVSGRQLRTDTQYF
-	-	TRBJ2-1	TRBV18	TGTGCCAGCTCACCCCAGGCTGACAATGAGCAGTTCTTC	CASSPQADNEQFF
-	once	TRBJ1-3	TRBV4-1	TGCGCCAGCAGCCTAGCAGGGAAAACTGGAAACACCATATATTTT	CASSLAGKTGNTIYF
TRBD2	-	TRBJ2-5	TRBV7-8	TGTGCCAGCAGCCGTACCGGGACTACACAAGAGACCCAGTACTTC	CASSRTGTTQETQYF
TRBD2	many	TRBJ2-5	TRBV29-1	TGCAGCTCCGGGACTAGCGGGACCCAAGAGACCCAGTACTTC	CSSGTSGTQETQYF
TRBD2	few	TRBJ2-5	TRBV20-1	TGCAGTGCTAGGCCGCATTGGGCGGGGGAAGAGACCCAGTACTTC	CSARPHWAGEETQYF
TRBD1	-	TRBJ1-2	TRBV11-2	TGTGCCAGCAGCTTAGCCCCGACAGGGATCGACTATGGCTACACCTTC	CASSLAPTGIDYGYTF
-	-	TRBJ2-7	TRBV5-5	TGTGCCAGCAGCTACAGGGTCGCGCTCCTCGAGCAGTACTTC	CASSYRVALLEQYF
TRBD2	many	TRBJ2-2	TRBV6-5	TGTGCCAGCAGTTACCCGAGGGAGGGCGGGGAGCTGTTTTTT	CASSYPREGGELFF
-	-	TRBJ2-3	TRBV5-1	TGCGCCAGCAGAGAGGGGGTCGCAGATACGCAGTATTTT	CASREGVADTQYF
-	few	TRBJ2-5	TRBV28	TGTGCCAGCATCCCTTCGGATACGAGAGAGACCCAGTACTTC	CASIPSDTRETQYF
-	few	TRBJ1-2	TRBV5-8	TGTGCCAGCAGCCCGGCGGAACCCTTCGGGTTTGACTATGGCTACACCTTC	CASSPAEPFGFDYGYTF
-	-	TRBJ2-4	TRBV28	TGTGCCAGCAGTTTAACCGGGAGCATTCAGTACTTC	CASSLTGSIQYF
TRBD1	few	TRBJ1-1	TRBV5-1	TGCGCCAGCAGCTTGCGGACAGGGGCCGGGACTGAAGCTTTCTTT	CASSLRTGAGTEAFF
TRBD1	-	TRBJ2-5	TRBV20-1	TGCAGTGCCGTGAGGGGGCGTACGGAAGAGACCCAGTACTTC	CSAVRGRTEETQYF
-	-	TRBJ2-1	TRBV11-2	TGTGCCAGCAGCTTAGATAACTCTGTCGAGCAGTTCTTC	CASSLDNSVEQFF
-	few	TRBJ2-3	TRBV12-3/TRBV12-4	TGTGCCAGCAGTTTGGGACTTGACACAGATACGCAGTATTTT	CASSLGLDTDTQYF
TRBD2	few	TRBJ2-1	TRBV5-1	TGCGCCAGCAGCTTCGGACTAGCGGGGGCCCTATACAATGAGCAGTTCTTC	CASSFGLAGALYNEQFF
-	-	TRBJ2-5	TRBV6-5	TGTGCCAGCAGTTACTCAGGCAGACAAGAGACCCAGTACTTC	CASSYSGRQETQYF
-	few	TRBJ2-5	TRBV5-1	TGCGCCAGCAGCTTGTCCGGCTCCAGGGAAGAGACCCAGTACTTC	CASSLSGSREETQYF
-	-	TRBJ2-5	TRBV12-3/TRBV12-4	TGTGCCAGCAGTGCGCGGAGCTATAAAGGGGAGACCCAGTACTTC	CASSARSYKGETQYF
TRBD2	few	TRBJ2-1	TRBV7-3	TGTGCCAGCAGCTTAGGATTTCGGGGGACTAGCGGATACAATGAGCAGTTCTTC	CASSLGFRGTSGYNEQFF
TRBD1	few	TRBJ1-4	TRBV7-9	TGTGCCAGCAGCACCGACAGGGGGCAAGTAGAAAAACTGTTTTTT	CASSTDRGQVEKLFF
-	few	TRBJ1-5	TRBV23-1	TGCGCCAGCAGTCAATCTCAGGGCACTACCTTTACGGGCAATCAGCCCCAGCATTTT	CASSQSQGTTFTGNQPQHF
TRBD2	-	TRBJ2-1	TRBV13	TGTGCCAGCAGCTTCAACCGGGACTACCTTAAGAGCTCCTACAATGAGCAGTTCTTC	CASSFNRDYLKSSYNEQFF
-	-	TRBJ2-6	TRBV7-3	TGTGCCAGCAGCTTAAGTCGAGACACCCACTCTGGGGCCAACGTCCTGACTTTC	CASSLSRDTHSGANVLTF
-	few	TRBJ2-6	TRBV7-9	TGTGCCAGCAGCTTAGTATCTCTAGGGACCCTTTCGAGGGCCAACGTCCTGACTTTC	CASSLVSLGTLSRANVLTF
-	-	TRBJ2-3	TRBV15	TGTGCCACCAGCAGAGATCGGCTCTTCCGGGTCATCACAGATACGCAGTATTTT	CATSRDRLFRVITDTQYF
TRBD1	-	TRBJ2-4	TRBV6-5	TGTGCCAGCAGCCCCGACAGGGGCCCCTCCGGAAAAAACATTCAGTACTTC	CASSPDRGPSGKNIQYF
-	many	TRBJ1-2	TRBV7-9	TGTGCCAGCAGCTTCAAAAGGGTCGGCGGCTACACCTTC	CASSFKRVGGYTF
TRBD1	-	TRBJ1-6	TRBV7-6	TGTGCCAGCAGCTCCTGGGACAGTTACTCACCCCTCCACTTT	CASSSWDSYSPLHF
-	-	TRBJ1-2	TRBV27	TGTGCCAGCAGTTTTGGTACAGGGACGGGCTATGGCTACACCTTC	CASSFGTGTGYGYTF
-	many	TRBJ1-6	TRBV2	TGTGCCAGCAGTGAGGGTAATTCACCCCTCCACTTT	CASSEGNSPLHF
-	few	TRBJ2-5	TRBV20-1	TGCAGTGCTAGAGAGTGGGTGGGAGAGACCCAGTACTTC	CSAREWVGETQYF